This T cell receptor (beta chain) was identified in a study of shared clonotypes between healthy human individuals. Profiling relied on immunoSEQ multiplex PCR, and the TCRdb table lists in-frame clones only, not all of them. The sample holds under 850,000 clones, around 77% seen once. Germline CDR1 SEHNR, CDR2 FQNEAQ (reference sequence). The CDR3 runs 14 residues. V lost 5 bases, J lost 2 bases, and 10 bases lay in between. This rearrangement joins TRBV7-9 to TRBJ1-3; D is undetermined. The receptor was derived from a woman in her twenties or thirties in good health. Input material: memory CD4+ T cells sorted from blood. Subset given: CD45RA-negative fraction. The CDR3 here is CASSPPGAGNTIYF. CDR3 DNA sequence: TGTGCCAGCAGCCCCCCCGGGGCTGGAAACACCATATATTTT.